The text below deals with one T cell receptor beta chain. What this receptor recognizes is not known. No qualities accompany the bases; no much larger clone lies one base away. The sample is drawn from a study of CD8 T cells in Susac syndrome (dated by TCRdb to about 2019). Turning to the overall study: Of the Susac syndrome patients who were sequenced, over five had clinically active disease and eight or nine were in clinical remission. At the time of blood withdrawal, Susac syndrome patients were either therapy-naive, taking corticosteroids (with some also receiving IVIg), or on IVIg alone. Whether CD8+ T cell activation and differentiation in Susac syndrome was antigen driven was tested using repertoire sequencing. Clonality of the CD8+ T cell repertoire was compared between more than 10 healthy donors, 14 Susac syndrome patients and roughly 16 multiple sclerosis patients.

RNA was extracted using the RNeasy kit, and about 0.45 to 1 ug of the RNA was reverse transcribed with random hexamers. TCR beta CDR3 regions were amplified with the immunoSEQ multiplex PCR assay covering 54 Vbeta and 13 Jbeta segments. PCR amplification bias was corrected using a synthetic template baseline for primer optimization and computational correction. Processing in the source paper ran as follows. Reads were annotated to V, D and J genes according to IMGT and were analyzed with immunoSEQ Analyzer, with only productive sequences retained. Clonality was computed as one minus Shannon entropy normalized by log2 of the number of productive unique sequences. For each patient and control, public and private clones were evaluated within the 100 most prevalent clones. Clones were defined as Susac-specific when absent from the healthy and MS cohorts, from about 1,100 published viral clones and from other ImmuneACCESS disease sequences. The raw public reads went through TCRdb reprocessing: fastp at Q25, MiXCR clone calling, in-frame beta chains kept. Every entry covers one CDR3 protein and lists the most common genes and DNA from its rows. The V and J calls reflect TCRdb's pipeline rather than the authors' work. The sample table contains roughly 76,000 distinct CDR3 sequences; only one count was recorded for about 94% of them. The ten biggest clones cover more than 0.4% of the sample.

High-throughput TCR beta sequencing profiled peripheral blood CD8+ and CD4+ T cells from healthy donors, Susac syndrome patients and multiple sclerosis patients. The Susac syndrome patients fulfilled recently defined diagnostic criteria for either definite or probable disease. Bulk CD8+ and CD4+ T cells were purified by magnetic negative isolation, whereas CD8+ TEMRA cells were enriched by FACS. Blood was collected in EDTA tubes and processed within 24 hours, with PBMCs isolated through density gradient centrifugation. PBMCs destined for TCR sequencing were cryopreserved in liquid nitrogen and later thawed in a 37 °C water bath. The sorted or isolated CD4+, CD8+ and CD8+ TEMRA cells had a purity of 90% or higher. Between the V and J ends, shortened by 0 bases and 2 bases respectively, the junction contains 14 bases. CDR3 length: 16 amino acids, cysteine to phenylalanine. Only the CDR3 part of the read is kept: 48 bases, read in frame from the first base. Via the germline V gene (reference sequence), CDR1 is GTSNPN and CDR2 SVGIG.

The study at large found these results: CD8+ repertoires in Susac syndrome showed clonal expansion, which was highest in CD8+ TEMRA cells and was greater in clinically active patients than in remitting patients. Looking at Susac-specific public clones, the researchers identified approximately 15 in the total CD8+ repertoire and several in the CD8+ TEMRA repertoire. The number of individuals in the TCR sequencing and HLA analysis was acknowledged as relatively small.

Material: CD8+ T cells from PBMCs. The TCR comes from a human donor with Susac syndrome. This sequence uses TRBV30 and TRBJ1-5; the D gene is possibly TRBD1, with 5 bases matching. Read as DNA, the sequence is TGTGCCTGGAGTGTTGGGGCAGCTGGGGGCAATCAGCCCCAGCATTTT. This codes for CAWSVGAAGGNQPQHF.